Following are 17 T cell receptor beta chains from one sample sequenced in a study of early T cells in non-severe SARS-CoV-2 infection. TCRdb analysed the 5' RACE reads with MiXCR anew, one entry per CDR3 protein. The sample shows approximately 42,000 distinct CDR3 sequences, less than 8.5% of them seen only once. Material: whole blood. The receptors derive from an adult who was a healthcare worker with PCR-confirmed SARS-CoV-2 infection or an uninfected control (not recorded which).

This chain joins TRBV27 and TRBJ2-1; the match to TRBD1 covers 11 bases. CDR3 length: 14 residues. J lost 8 bases, V lost 2 bases, and 2 bases had no gene match. Germline-derived CDR1 and CDR2 are MNHEY and SMNVEV (reference sequence). The CDR3 region is CASSLPDRGHEQFF. DNA for the CDR3: TGTGCCAGCAGTTTACCGGACAGGGGGCATGAGCAGTTCTTC.

This clonotype was seen at least ten times. The genes are TRBV5-1 and TRBJ1-3; D unclear. The V and J ends lost 6 bases and 6 bases respectively, with 7 bases between them. From germline, CDR1 is SGHRS and CDR2 YFSETQ. This CDR3 has 11 residues. CDR3 in amino acids: CASTLANTIYF. The CDR3 DNA is TGCGCCAGCACGCTTGCAAACACCATATATTTT.

The chain is built from TRBV7-2 and TRBJ2-1; D unclear. The CDR3 has 12 amino acids. Germline values: CDR1 SGHTA, CDR2 FQGNSA. Trimming stripped 2 bases from V and 8 bases from J, with 7 bases between. CDR3 residues: CASSLQSYEQFF. The CDR3 DNA reads TGTGCCAGCAGCTTACAGAGCTATGAGCAGTTCTTC.

The sample holds many counts of this clonotype. The chain is built from TRBV7-6 and TRBJ1-4, with D unclear. The germline gives CDR1 SGHVS, CDR2 FNYEAQ. CDR3 size: 15 residues. Trimming pared 4 bases from V and 7 bases from J, leaving 16 bases between. The chain's CDR3 is CASSSSRPLSEKLFF. CDR3 DNA sequence: TGTGCCAGCAGCTCTAGCAGACCCCTGAGTGAAAAACTGTTTTTT.

In its sample, this clonotype was seen many times. V and J are TRBV27 and TRBJ2-1; 8 bases map to TRBD1. From germline, CDR1 is MNHEY and CDR2 SMNVEV (reference sequence). Unmatched junction bases numbered 6, after V lost 6 bases and J lost 2 bases. The CDR3 spans 15 residues. The CDR3 nucleotides are TGTGCCAGCAGCTCCCGCAGGGGGCCCTACAATGAGCAGTTCTTC. This translates into CASSSRRGPYNEQFF.

This clonotype occurred a few times. This sequence joins TRBV12-3 or TRBV12-4 and TRBJ2-7; D not certain. The CDR3 has 13 residues. V was pared by 2 bases and J by 6 bases, with 11 bases between. CDR3 nucleotides: TGTGCCAGCAGTTTAAAGACCCAGAGCGAGCAGTACTTC. The encoded protein is CASSLKTQSEQYF.

The rearrangement links TRBV5-6 to TRBJ1-5, with 7 bases fitting TRBD1. Germline CDR1 and CDR2: SGHDT and YYEEEE. The junction had 7 bases not matched to a gene; V was cut back by 0 bases and J by 7 bases. This CDR3 contains 15 residues. This CDR3 reads CASSLGDRDGQPQHF. CDR3 coding DNA: TGTGCCAGCAGCTTGGGAGACAGGGACGGACAGCCCCAGCATTTT.

The rearrangement joins TRBV7-9 to TRBJ2-7; D is possibly TRBD1 (6 bases). The ends were cut back, 4 bases at V and 0 bases at J, with 13 bases in the middle. This CDR3 is built from 15 residues. Germline V gives CDR1 SEHNR, CDR2 FQNEAQ (reference sequence). The CDR3 DNA reads TGTGCCAGCAGCTCAACCGGGACAAACTCCTACGAGCAGTACTTC. Translation gives CASSSTGTNSYEQYF.

This clonotype was detected a few times. Since a much larger clone is just one base distant, this may be a read error. The CDR3, as DNA: TGCGCCAGCAGTGAGTGGTACAAATTGAACACTGAAGTTTTCTTT. Its translation is CASSEWYKLNTEVFF. The V and J genes are TRBV10-2 and TRBJ1-1; no clear D. The CDR3 has 15 residues. The germline gives CDR1 WSHSY, CDR2 SAAADI.

This clonotype was seen many times. The rearrangement links TRBV27 to TRBJ2-3; D possibly corresponds to TRBD1 (6 bases). CDR1 MNHEY and CDR2 SMNVEV come from the germline V gene (reference sequence). This CDR3 has 17 amino acids. Trimming took off 0 bases at V and 0 bases at J, with 13 bases between the two ends. The CDR3 DNA reads as TGTGCCAGCAGTTTATCATCGCAGGGGTCTAGCACAGATACGCAGTATTTT. Its protein is CASSLSSQGSSTDTQYF.

This chain connects TRBV4-1 to TRBJ2-1; TRBD2 might be the D (6 bases). The CDR3 sequence is 14 residues long. The V end was cut by 0 bases, the J end by 12 bases, with 15 bases between. Germline V gene sequence: CDR1 MGHRA, CDR2 YSYEKL. The CDR3 loop is CASSQDGLAGPQFF. The CDR3 DNA is TGCGCCAGCAGCCAAGACGGGTTGGCGGGGCCGCAGTTCTTC.

This clonotype was observed many times. The chain uses TRBV9 and TRBJ2-5; tentative D call: TRBD1 (6 bases). Trimming left V 3 bases short and J 2 bases short, with 11 bases between. There are 14 residues in the CDR3. CDR1 and CDR2 from the germline V gene are SGDLS and YYNGEE. The CDR3 spells CASSARGRQETQYF. CDR3 nucleotides: TGTGCCAGCAGCGCCAGGGGAAGACAAGAGACCCAGTACTTC.

This sequence joins TRBV20-1 and TRBJ2-2; 10 nucleotides match TRBD2. From germline, CDR1 is DFQATT and CDR2 SNEGSKA (reference sequence). Trimming at V came to 5 bases and at J to 4 bases, leaving 4 bases not matched to a gene. The CDR3 sequence is 14 residues long. The CDR3 loop reads CSAPGLASTGELFF. The CDR3 nucleotides are TGCAGTGCTCCGGGACTAGCGTCCACCGGGGAGCTGTTTTTT.

This clonotype was recorded a few times. The chain joins TRBV2 to TRBJ1-3; 7 bases line up with TRBD1. V trimming: 5 bases; J trimming: 4 bases; junction bases outside the gene matches: 2. Germline V gene data show CDR1 as SNHLY and CDR2 as FYNNEI. The CDR3 is made up of 13 amino acids. The CDR3 coding sequence is TGTGCCAGCAGTATGACAGGGGGAAACACCATATATTTT. It specifies CASSMTGGNTIYF.

This clonotype was seen many times. The V gene is TRBV20-1, the J gene TRBJ1-1; tentative D call: TRBD1 (5 bases). CDR3 length: 15 residues. Germline-derived CDR1 and CDR2 are DFQATT and SNEGSKA (reference sequence). V was trimmed by 3 bases and J by 5 bases, leaving 19 bases between them. The CDR3: CSASDRLWGGTEAFF. The CDR3 DNA reads TGCAGTGCTAGTGATCGGCTTTGGGGGGGAACTGAAGCTTTCTTT.

By sample share, this clonotype is medium-sized. This chain links TRBV7-8 with TRBJ2-7; D not certain. Germline V gene sequence: CDR1 SGHVS, CDR2 FQNEAQ. The CDR3 totals 15 residues. The germline V and J ends were trimmed by 1 base and 2 bases, with 12 bases remaining between them. CDR3 protein: CASSLVSLDTYEQYF. CDR3 nucleotides: TGTGCCAGCAGCTTAGTGAGCCTCGACACCTACGAGCAGTACTTC.

This clonotype was recorded a few times. This sequence joins TRBV3-1 and TRBJ1-4; 9 bases match TRBD1. CDR1 is LGHDT and CDR2 is YNNKEL in the germline V gene (reference sequence). V shed 5 bases and J 8 bases; nucleotides not matched to a gene: 9. The CDR3 extends over 15 amino acids. CDR3 coding DNA: TGTGCCAGCAGCTCCCAGGGGACAGGGCTGGAAAAACTGTTTTTT. This codes for CASSSQGTGLEKLFF.